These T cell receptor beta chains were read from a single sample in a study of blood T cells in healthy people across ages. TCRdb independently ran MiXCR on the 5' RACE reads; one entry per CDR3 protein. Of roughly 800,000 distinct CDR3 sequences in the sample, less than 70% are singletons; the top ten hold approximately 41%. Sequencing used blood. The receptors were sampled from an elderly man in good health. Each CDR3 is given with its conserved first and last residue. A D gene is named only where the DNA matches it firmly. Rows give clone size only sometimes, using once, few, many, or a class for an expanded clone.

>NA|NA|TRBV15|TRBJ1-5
TGTGCCACCAGCCCGAGTAGCCCCAATCAGCCCCAGCATTTT
CATSPSSPNQPQHF
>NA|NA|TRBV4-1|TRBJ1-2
TGCGCCAGCAGCCATGAGGACTATGGCTACACCTTC
CASSHEDYGYTF
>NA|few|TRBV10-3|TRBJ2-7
TGTGCCATCAGTGATCCCAGGGTGAACTCCTACGAGCAGTACTTC
CAISDPRVNSYEQYF
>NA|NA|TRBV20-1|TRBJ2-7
TGCAGTGCTAGAGAGTTTAGCGGAAACTCCTACGAGCAGTACTTC
CSAREFSGNSYEQYF
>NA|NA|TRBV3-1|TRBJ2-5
TGTGCCAGCAGCCCACAGGGAGGGTACAATGAGCAGTACTTC
CASSPQGGYNEQYF
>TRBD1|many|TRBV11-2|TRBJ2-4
TGTGCCAGCAGCTTAGCTTGGGGGGGACAGGGAATGATGGACATTCAGTACTTC
CASSLAWGGQGMMDIQYF
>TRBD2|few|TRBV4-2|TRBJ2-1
TGTGCCAGCAGCCAAGTTGGGACTAGCGGGAGAGGCGATGAGCAGTTCTTC
CASSQVGTSGRGDEQFF
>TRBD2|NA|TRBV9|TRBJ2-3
TGTGCCAGCAGCGTAGCTGACGGGAGGGCCACAGATACGCAGTATTTT
CASSVADGRATDTQYF
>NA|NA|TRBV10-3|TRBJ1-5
TGTGCCATCAGTGAGTACAGACAGTATAGCAATCAGCCCCAGCATTTT
CAISEYRQYSNQPQHF
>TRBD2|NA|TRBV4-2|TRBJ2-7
TGTGCCAGCAGCCAGGACCGAACTAGCGGGGGTTCCTACGAGCAGTACTTC
CASSQDRTSGGSYEQYF
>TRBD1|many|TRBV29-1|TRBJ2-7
TGCAGCGTTGAGGGCAGGGGGTACGAGCAGTACTTC
CSVEGRGYEQYF
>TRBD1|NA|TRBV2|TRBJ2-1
TGTGCCAGCAGCGAGGACAGGGGATTTCCCAATGAGCAGTTCTTC
CASSEDRGFPNEQFF
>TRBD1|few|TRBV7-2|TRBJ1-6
TGTGCCAGCAGCCCGGGCAGGGGGCTGGTTGGTTCACCCCTCCACTTT
CASSPGRGLVGSPLHF
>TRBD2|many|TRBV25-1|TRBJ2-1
TGTGCCAGCAGTGTGGCTAGCGGACACAATGAGCAGTTCTTC
CASSVASGHNEQFF
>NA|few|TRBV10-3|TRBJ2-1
TGTGCCATCAGTGAAGACCTGAATGAGCAGTTCTTC
CAISEDLNEQFF
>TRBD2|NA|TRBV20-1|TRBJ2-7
TGCAGTGCCACGAGAATGGGGACTAGCGGGAGCTACGAGCAGTACTTC
CSATRMGTSGSYEQYF